A selection of T cell receptor beta chains follows, all from one sample in a study of Ad26.COV2.S vaccination and SARS-CoV-2 variants. The table came from immunoSEQ multiplex PCR; TCRdb's copy has only in-frame clones and leaves some out. Of about 350,000 clones listed, about 85% were seen once; the top ten hold 5.5% to 7%. This material consisted of peripheral blood, taken in a trial of Ad26.COV2.S vaccine versus placebo. The receptors derive from a person aged 18 to 65 who received the Ad26.COV2.S COVID-19 vaccine or a placebo. Each CDR3 is given with its conserved first and last residue. D genes are given only for firm matches. Only some rows state a clone size, as once, few, many or a class for expanded clones.

D gene	V gene	clone size	J gene	CDR3 protein	CDR3 DNA
NA	TRBV11-2	many	TRBJ2-1	CASGSEGGGGDEQFF	TGTGCCAGCGGATCAGAGGGTGGGGGAGGCGATGAGCAGTTCTTC
NA	TRBV7-9	NA	TRBJ1-5	CASSFEGTQPQHF	TGTGCCAGCAGCTTCGAAGGGACGCAGCCCCAGCATTTT
NA	TRBV25-1	NA	TRBJ2-1	CAVGARLNEQFF	TGTGCCGTAGGGGCCCGGCTCAATGAGCAGTTCTTC
NA	TRBV28	NA	TRBJ2-1	CASTPPRGSTSYNEQFF	TGTGCCAGCACCCCACCGAGGGGGTCCACGTCGTACAATGAGCAGTTCTTC
NA	TRBV7-9	NA	TRBJ2-5	CASSLGGPETQYF	TGTGCCAGCAGCTTAGGAGGGCCCGAGACCCAGTACTTC
NA	TRBV6-2/TRBV6-3	NA	TRBJ2-7	CASSYSFSSKSVQYF	TGTGCCAGCAGTTACTCGTTCTCGAGCAAATCGGTGCAGTACTTC
TRBD2	TRBV11-2	NA	TRBJ2-7	CASSLVGTSGSTLAYEQYF	TGTGCCAGCAGCTTAGTAGGGACTAGCGGGAGTACTCTCGCCTACGAGCAGTACTTC
NA	TRBV29-1	once	TRBJ1-1	CSVVSAEAFF	TGCAGCGTTGTTAGCGCTGAAGCTTTCTTT
NA	TRBV7-2	NA	TRBJ2-5	CASSLGGNTETQYF	TGTGCCAGCAGCTTAGGTGGGAACACTGAGACCCAGTACTTC
NA	TRBV15	NA	TRBJ1-1	CATSRDLSGNTEAFF	TGTGCCACCAGCAGAGATCTTTCCGGGAACACTGAAGCTTTCTTT
NA	TRBV9	once	TRBJ1-4	CASSAPNTEVDEKLFF	TGTGCCAGCAGCGCACCTAACACCGAAGTTGATGAAAAACTGTTTTTT
NA	TRBV9	NA	TRBJ2-1	CASSVDINEQFF	TGTGCCAGCAGCGTAGATATAAATGAGCAGTTCTTC
NA	TRBV7-6	NA	TRBJ1-6	CASSSRVGGAANSPLHF	TGTGCCAGCAGCTCTAGGGTTGGGGGGGCAGCCAATTCACCCCTCCACTTT
TRBD1	TRBV4-2	NA	TRBJ2-5	CASSQEETGSETQYF	TGTGCCAGCAGCCAAGAAGAGACAGGGTCAGAGACCCAGTACTTC
TRBD1	TRBV6-2/TRBV6-3	NA	TRBJ1-6	CASSIRQGNSPLHF	TGTGCCAGCAGCATACGACAGGGTAATTCACCCCTCCACTTT
NA	TRBV5-1	NA	TRBJ1-1	CASSFRSVSNTEAFF	TGCGCCAGCAGCTTTAGGAGTGTATCAAACACTGAAGCTTTCTTT
TRBD2	TRBV5-1	few	TRBJ2-5	CASSLGTSGETQYF	TGCGCCAGCAGCTTGGGGACTAGCGGAGAGACCCAGTACTTC
NA	TRBV2	few	TRBJ1-1	CASSGRIANTEAFF	TGTGCCAGCAGTGGTCGGATAGCGAACACTGAAGCTTTCTTT
TRBD2	TRBV2	few	TRBJ2-2	CASNRGDYGTGELFF	TGTGCCAGCAATCGAGGGGACTATGGCACCGGGGAGCTGTTTTTT
NA	TRBV2	few	TRBJ1-6	CASTANSPLHF	TGTGCCAGCACCGCCAATTCACCCCTCCACTTT
NA	TRBV9	NA	TRBJ1-1	CASSPRGLENTEAFF	TGTGCCAGCAGCCCCCGAGGACTGGAGAACACTGAAGCTTTCTTT
NA	TRBV18	NA	TRBJ2-5	CASSPRGDQETQYF	TGTGCCAGCTCACCACGGGGGGACCAAGAGACCCAGTACTTC
NA	TRBV9	NA	TRBJ1-2	CASSPDSLNYGYTF	TGTGCCAGCAGCCCGGACTCATTGAACTATGGCTACACCTTC
TRBD1	TRBV7-9	NA	TRBJ1-2	CASSDREVYGYTF	TGTGCCAGCAGCGACAGGGAAGTCTATGGCTACACCTTC
TRBD2	TRBV7-9	many	TRBJ2-6	CASSLATSGNPGANVLTF	TGTGCCAGCAGCTTAGCGACTAGCGGGAACCCTGGGGCCAACGTCCTGACTTTC
TRBD1	TRBV11-1	NA	TRBJ2-7	CASRGYRGSYEQYF	TGTGCCAGCAGGGGATACAGGGGTTCCTACGAGCAGTACTTC
TRBD1	TRBV7-8	NA	TRBJ1-4	CASSTRTGSNEKLFF	TGTGCCAGCAGCACCCGGACAGGATCTAATGAAAAACTGTTTTTT
NA	TRBV5-4	NA	TRBJ1-1	CASSYEGISQAFF	TGTGCCAGCAGCTACGAGGGAATAAGTCAAGCTTTCTTT
NA	TRBV29-1	NA	TRBJ1-2	CSALRDVDAGYTF	TGCAGCGCACTGCGGGACGTCGATGCTGGCTACACCTTC
TRBD2	TRBV7-6	NA	TRBJ2-5	CASSEIGLAGQETQYF	TGTGCCAGCAGCGAAATCGGACTAGCGGGGCAAGAGACCCAGTACTTC
NA	TRBV10-3	NA	TRBJ2-3	CAIRDSIGTDTQYF	TGTGCCATCAGGGACAGCATCGGGACAGATACGCAGTATTTT
TRBD1	TRBV5-1	NA	TRBJ1-2	CASSWDREANGYTF	TGCGCCAGCAGCTGGGACAGGGAGGCAAATGGCTACACCTTC
TRBD1	TRBV7-2	NA	TRBJ2-7	CASSLDRGMYEQYF	TGTGCCAGCAGCTTGGACAGGGGTATGTACGAGCAGTACTTC
TRBD1	TRBV19	NA	TRBJ1-5	CASSITRPGQGVLGNQPQHF	TGTGCCAGTAGTATAACTCGACCGGGACAGGGGGTCCTCGGCAATCAGCCCCAGCATTTT
NA	TRBV18	NA	TRBJ1-3	CASSPKPGGGNTIYF	TGTGCCAGCTCACCGAAACCTGGGGGTGGAAACACCATATATTTT
TRBD2	TRBV4-2	NA	TRBJ2-3	CASSQDVGLAGTDTQYF	TGTGCCAGCAGCCAAGATGTGGGACTAGCGGGCACAGATACGCAGTATTTT
NA	TRBV19	NA	TRBJ1-3	CASSRGTKGNTIYF	TGTGCCAGTAGTAGGGGGACAAAGGGAAACACCATATATTTT